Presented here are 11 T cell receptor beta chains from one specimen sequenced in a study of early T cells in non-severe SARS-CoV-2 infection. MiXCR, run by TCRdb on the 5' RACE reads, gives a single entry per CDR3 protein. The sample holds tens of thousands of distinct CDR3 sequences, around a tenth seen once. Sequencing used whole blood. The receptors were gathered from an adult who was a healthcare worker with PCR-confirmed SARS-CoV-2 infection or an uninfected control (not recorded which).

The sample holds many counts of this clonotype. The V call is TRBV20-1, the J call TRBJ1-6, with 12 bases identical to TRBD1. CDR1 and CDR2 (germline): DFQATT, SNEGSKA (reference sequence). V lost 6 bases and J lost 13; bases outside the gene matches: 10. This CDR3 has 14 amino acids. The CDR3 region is CSAEGGQGAYPLHF. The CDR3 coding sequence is TGCAGTGCCGAGGGGGGACAGGGGGCGTATCCCCTCCACTTT.

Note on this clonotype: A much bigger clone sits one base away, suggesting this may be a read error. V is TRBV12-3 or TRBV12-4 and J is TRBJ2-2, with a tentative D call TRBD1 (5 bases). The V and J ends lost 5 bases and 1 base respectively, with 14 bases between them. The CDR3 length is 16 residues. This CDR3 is CASSPTDKLNTGELFF. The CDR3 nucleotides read TGTGCCAGCAGTCCCACGGACAAATTGAACACCGGGGAGCTGTTTTTT.

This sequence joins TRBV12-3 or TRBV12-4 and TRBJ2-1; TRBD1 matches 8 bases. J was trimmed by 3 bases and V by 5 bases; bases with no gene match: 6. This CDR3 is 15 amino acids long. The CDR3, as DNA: TGTGCCAGCAGTCCCCGGGACAGGAGCTACAATGAGCAGTTCTTC. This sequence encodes CASSPRDRSYNEQFF.

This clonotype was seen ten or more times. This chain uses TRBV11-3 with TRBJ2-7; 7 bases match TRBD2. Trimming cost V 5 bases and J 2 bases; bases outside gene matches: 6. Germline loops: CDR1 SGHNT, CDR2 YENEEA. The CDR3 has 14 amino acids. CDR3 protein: CASSVSGSTYEQYF. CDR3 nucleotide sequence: TGTGCCAGCAGCGTTAGCGGGTCTACCTACGAGCAGTACTTC.

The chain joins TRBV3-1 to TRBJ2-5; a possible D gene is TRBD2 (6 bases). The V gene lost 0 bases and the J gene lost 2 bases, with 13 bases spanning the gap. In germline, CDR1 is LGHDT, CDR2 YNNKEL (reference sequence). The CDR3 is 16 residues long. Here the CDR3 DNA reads TGTGCCAGCAGCCAAGATTTTAATAGCGGACAAGAGACCCAGTACTTC. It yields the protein CASSQDFNSGQETQYF.

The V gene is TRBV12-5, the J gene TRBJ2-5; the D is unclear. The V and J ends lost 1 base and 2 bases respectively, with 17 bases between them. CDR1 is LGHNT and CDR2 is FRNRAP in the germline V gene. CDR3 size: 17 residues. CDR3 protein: CASGLGQSLSNQETQYF. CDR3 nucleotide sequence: TGTGCTAGTGGTTTGGGCCAATCCCTGTCGAATCAAGAGACCCAGTACTTC.

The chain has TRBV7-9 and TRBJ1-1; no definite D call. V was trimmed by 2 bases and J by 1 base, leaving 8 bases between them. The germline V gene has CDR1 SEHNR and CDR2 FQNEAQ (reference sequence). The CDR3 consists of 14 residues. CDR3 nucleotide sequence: TGTGCCAGCAGCTTAAAGGGAGGGAACACTGAAGCTTTCTTT. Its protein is CASSLKGGNTEAFF.

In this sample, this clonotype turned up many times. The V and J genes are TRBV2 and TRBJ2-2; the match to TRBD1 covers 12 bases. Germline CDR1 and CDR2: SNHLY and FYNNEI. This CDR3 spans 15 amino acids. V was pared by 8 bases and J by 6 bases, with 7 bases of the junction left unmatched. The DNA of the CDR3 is TGTGCCAGCGTCCCGGGACAGGGGGCGTCCGGGGAGCTGTTTTTT. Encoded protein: CASVPGQGASGELFF.

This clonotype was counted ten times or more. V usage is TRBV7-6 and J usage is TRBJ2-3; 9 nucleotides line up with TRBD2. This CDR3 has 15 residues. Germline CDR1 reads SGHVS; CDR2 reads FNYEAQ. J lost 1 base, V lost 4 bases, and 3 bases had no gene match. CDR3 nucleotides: TGTGCCAGCAGCTCGACTAGCGGCCGCACAGATACGCAGTATTTT. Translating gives CASSSTSGRTDTQYF. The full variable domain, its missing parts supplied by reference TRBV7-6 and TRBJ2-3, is GAGVSQSPRYKVTKRGQDVALRCDPISGHVSLYWYRQALGQGPEFLTYFNYEAQQDKSGLPNDRFSAERPEGSISTLTIQRTEQRDSAMYRCASSSTSGRTDTQYFGPGTRLTVL.

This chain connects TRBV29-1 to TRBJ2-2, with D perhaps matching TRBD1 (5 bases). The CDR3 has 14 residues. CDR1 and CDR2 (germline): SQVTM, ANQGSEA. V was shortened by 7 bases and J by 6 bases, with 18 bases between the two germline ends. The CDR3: CSADRQGIAGELFF. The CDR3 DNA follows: TGCAGCGCTGATAGGCAGGGTATTGCCGGGGAGCTGTTTTTT.

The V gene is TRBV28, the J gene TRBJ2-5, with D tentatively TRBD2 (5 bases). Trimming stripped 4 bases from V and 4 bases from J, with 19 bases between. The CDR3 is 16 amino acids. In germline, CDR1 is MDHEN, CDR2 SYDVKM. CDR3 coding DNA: TGTGCCAGCAGTTCCCCTCGAATCACAGAGGGAGAGACCCAGTACTTC. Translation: CASSSPRITEGETQYF.